These 24 T cell receptor beta chains originate from one sample sequenced in a study of OX40 agonist ivuxolimab in advanced cancers. TCRdb keeps only in-frame clones here, not all; method: immunoSEQ multiplex PCR. The sample lists fewer than 15,000 clones, roughly 87% occurring once. The material sequenced was CD4+ or CD8+ T cells sorted from blood, taken in a trial of the OX40 agonist ivuxolimab. The receptors come from an adult with an advanced solid tumor such as melanoma, head and neck, liver or kidney cancer.

The genes are TRBV4-1 and TRBJ1-1; D possibly corresponds to TRBD1 (6 bases). Trimming shortened V by 1 base and J by 6 bases, and 21 bases separated the two germline ends. The CDR3 totals 17 residues. CDR1 is MGHRA, CDR2 YSYEKL, per germline. The CDR3 reads CASSQVGTGPGEAEAFF. Here the CDR3 DNA reads TGCGCCAGCAGCCAAGTTGGAACAGGGCCAGGAGAGGCTGAAGCTTTCTTT.

The chain recombines TRBV19 with TRBJ2-2; D is possibly TRBD2 (6 bases). The germline V gene has CDR1 LNHDA and CDR2 SQIVND (reference sequence). V lost 5 bases and J lost 5, with 18 bases in between. This CDR3 is built from 16 residues. The CDR3 region is CASSRGGIGLTGELFF. DNA of the CDR3: TGTGCCAGTAGTCGTGGGGGGATAGGATTGACCGGGGAGCTGTTTTTT.

The CDR3 loop is CASSLNRGSEQYF. CDR3 DNA: TGTGCCAGCAGTCTCAACAGGGGTTCCGAGCAGTACTTC. The chain joins TRBV27 to TRBJ2-7; 7 bases agree with TRBD1. Looked up from germline, CDR1 is MNHEY and CDR2 is SMNVEV (reference sequence). V lost 5 bases, J lost 6 bases, and 7 bases stayed unmatched. The CDR3 totals 13 residues.

The chain couples TRBV18 to TRBJ2-3; 8 bases are a match to TRBD1. The CDR3 spans 12 residues. Per the germline V gene, CDR1 is KGHSH and CDR2 is LQKENI. V lost 4 bases, J lost 7 bases, and 1 base stayed unmatched. CDR3 DNA: TGTGCCAGCTCACTCAGGGGGCATACGCAGTATTTT. Its translation is CASSLRGHTQYF.

This chain connects TRBV29-1 to TRBJ1-4; tentative D call: TRBD1 (5 bases). V was clipped by 7 bases and J by 5 bases, with 11 bases between them. Germline V gives CDR1 SQVTM, CDR2 ANQGSEA. The CDR3 consists of 12 residues. The CDR3 reads CSAGDGNEKLFF. For the CDR3, the DNA is TGCAGCGCGGGGGACGGGAATGAAAAACTGTTTTTT.

V gene TRBV10-2 combines with J gene TRBJ2-6; 7 nucleotides align to TRBD1. The germline V gene has CDR1 WSHSY and CDR2 SAAADI. The junction had 6 bases not matched to a gene; V was cut back by 3 bases and J by 4 bases. The CDR3 has 16 residues. The DNA of the CDR3 is TGCGCCAGCAGTGAACCTACAGGGGACGGGGCCAACGTCCTGACTTTC. The encoded protein is CASSEPTGDGANVLTF.

The V gene is TRBV18, the J gene TRBJ1-6; tentatively, D is TRBD1 (5 bases). Trimming left V 2 bases short and J 7 bases short, with 12 bases between. CDR1 and CDR2 (germline): KGHSH, LQKENI. There are 15 residues in the CDR3. The CDR3 reads CASSPGREENSPLHF. DNA for the CDR3: TGTGCCAGCTCACCAGGCAGGGAAGAGAATTCACCCCTCCACTTT.

The chain couples TRBV7-7 to TRBJ2-1; D may be TRBD1 (5 bases). The CDR3 runs 13 residues. The germline CDR1 and CDR2 sequences are SSHAT and FNYEAQ (reference sequence). Deletions cut 5 bases from V and 9 bases from J, with 14 bases between. DNA for the CDR3: TGTGCCAGCAGCCCCGGCGAAGGGGCTGAGCAGTTCTTC. It yields the protein CASSPGEGAEQFF.

The chain recombines TRBV6-1 with TRBJ2-2; no reliable D call. This CDR3 is 10 amino acids long. Germline V gene lookup returns CDR1 MNHNS and CDR2 SASEGT. With 8 bases removed from V and 5 bases from J, the gap between germline ends came to 3 bases. The CDR3 is CASYTGELFF. CDR3 DNA sequence: TGTGCCAGCTATACCGGGGAGCTGTTTTTT.

The chain employs TRBV4-1 and TRBJ2-1; D perhaps matches TRBD1 (6 bases). The CDR3 runs 15 residues. CDR1 is MGHRA and CDR2 is YSYEKL in the germline V gene. Trimming took 3 bases from V and 5 from J, leaving 14 bases between them. In DNA form, the CDR3 reads TGCGCCAGCAGCCATAGGGGGACGACAAACAATGAGCAGTTCTTC. The encoded protein is CASSHRGTTNNEQFF.

The genes are TRBV20-1 and TRBJ1-1; no reliable D call. CDR1 is DFQATT and CDR2 is SNEGSKA in the germline V gene (reference sequence). This CDR3 has 11 residues. The ends were cut back, 5 bases at V and 7 bases at J, with 11 bases in the middle. For the CDR3, the DNA is TGCAGTGCTGGCCTCCGGGGTGAAGCTTTCTTT. Translated, it gives CSAGLRGEAFF.

V and J are TRBV30 and TRBJ2-7; D gene ambiguous. Trimming cost V 4 bases and J 3 bases, with 7 bases left between them. The CDR3 sequence is 11 residues long. Germline V CDR1 and CDR2: GTSNPN, SVGIG (reference sequence). The CDR3 reads CAWTGGYEQYF. CDR3 DNA: TGTGCCTGGACAGGTGGCTACGAGCAGTACTTC.

This clone came up once. The chain joins TRBV5-6 to TRBJ2-7; perhaps D is TRBD1 or TRBD2 (5 bases each). Per the germline V gene, CDR1 is SGHDT and CDR2 is YYEEEE. The CDR3 totals 16 residues. The germline V and J ends were trimmed by 1 base and 1 base, with 15 bases remaining between them. CDR3 nucleotide sequence: TGTGCCAGCAGCTTGACTGTAGGGGAGCGATCCTACGAGCAGTACTTC. Amino acid sequence: CASSLTVGERSYEQYF.

The rearrangement links TRBV7-9 to TRBJ1-2; 7 nucleotides agree with TRBD1. CDR1 SEHNR and CDR2 FQNEAQ come from the germline V gene (reference sequence). The CDR3 has 14 residues. V lost 5 bases to trimming and J lost 1 base; unmatched junction nucleotides: 4. The CDR3 DNA reads TGTGCCAGCAGCCCCGGGACAGTTAACTATGGCTACACCTTC. Amino acid sequence: CASSPGTVNYGYTF.

The genes are TRBV4-3 and TRBJ2-3; 15 bases map to TRBD2. Germline values: CDR1 LGHNA, CDR2 YSLEER. V lost 4 bases, J lost 1 base, and 6 bases stayed unmatched. The CDR3 contains 18 residues. CDR3 loop: CASSPGLAGGPGTDTQYF. In DNA, the CDR3 is TGCGCCAGCAGCCCCGGACTAGCGGGGGGGCCAGGCACAGATACGCAGTATTTT.

The genes are TRBV6-5 and TRBJ2-7, with TRBD2 matching 7 bases. The CDR3 runs 13 residues. Germline V gene lookup returns CDR1 MNHEY and CDR2 SVGAGI. V trimming: 6 bases; J trimming: 4 bases; junction bases outside the gene matches: 6. The CDR3: CASRGLERYEQYF. For the CDR3, the DNA is TGTGCCAGCAGAGGACTAGAACGATACGAGCAGTACTTC.

Written as DNA, the CDR3 is TGTGCCAGCAGCTTGACAGGGCGCACTGAAGCTTTCTTT. Translation: CASSLTGRTEAFF. The rearrangement links TRBV7-2 to TRBJ1-1; 7 bases are a match to TRBD1. With 3 bases clipped from V and 4 bases from J, the junction kept 2 bases outside the gene matches. This CDR3 has 13 amino acids. The germline CDR1 and CDR2 sequences are SGHTA and FQGNSA.

The rearrangement joins TRBV30 to TRBJ2-7, with 9 positions matching TRBD1. V lost 4 bases and J lost 2; bases outside the gene matches: 6. The germline V gene has CDR1 GTSNPN and CDR2 SVGIG (reference sequence). The CDR3 has 14 residues. The CDR3 region has the DNA TGTGCCTGGAACTCCGGGACAGGGACCTACGAGCAGTACTTC. Its translation: CAWNSGTGTYEQYF.

The rearrangement joins TRBV29-1 to TRBJ1-3; no clear D gene. V was shortened by 4 bases and J by 4 bases, with 8 bases between the two germline ends. Germline lookup yields CDR1 SQVTM and CDR2 ANQGSEA. The CDR3 extends over 12 amino acids. The CDR3 sequence is CSVVPGGNTIYF. The CDR3 DNA reads as TGCAGCGTTGTTCCTGGCGGAAACACCATATATTTT. The whole variable domain, filled in from reference TRBV29-1 and TRBJ1-3, reads SAVISQKPSRDICQRGTSLTIQCQVDSQVTMMFWYRQQPGQSLTLIATANQGSEATYESGFVIDKFPISRPNLTFSTLTVSNMSPEDSSIYLCSVVPGGNTIYFGEGSWLTVV.

This sequence joins TRBV5-1 and TRBJ2-7; 8 bases fit TRBD1. Germline lookup yields CDR1 SGHRS and CDR2 YFSETQ. CDR3 length: 14 residues. V gave up 4 bases and J gave up 6 bases; unmatched junction bases: 9. The DNA for the CDR3 is TGCGCCAGCAGCGCCGGACAGGGACTTCTCGAGCAGTACTTC. Its translation is CASSAGQGLLEQYF.

CDR3 amino acids: CAWRENTEAFF. Written as DNA, the CDR3 is TGTGCCTGGAGGGAGAACACTGAAGCTTTCTTT. The chain combines TRBV30 with TRBJ1-1; D not resolved. The CDR3 has 11 amino acids. Germline V CDR1 and CDR2: GTSNPN, SVGIG (reference sequence). Trimming removed 3 bases at V and 1 base at J, with 3 bases between.

The V and J genes are TRBV5-1 and TRBJ1-1; no reliable D call. Germline CDR1 is SGHRS and CDR2 is YFSETQ. This CDR3 contains 13 residues. Trimming pared 4 bases from V and 1 base from J, leaving 8 bases between. The CDR3 coding sequence is TGCGCCAGCAGCCGGCCAGGGAACACTGAAGCTTTCTTT. This encodes CASSRPGNTEAFF.

The rearrangement links TRBV30 to TRBJ2-3; D might be TRBD2 (5 bases). Trimming stripped 0 bases from V and 0 bases from J, with 7 bases between. Germline values: CDR1 GTSNPN, CDR2 SVGIG (reference sequence). This CDR3 is 14 amino acids long. CDR3 DNA: TGTGCCTGGAGTGTACTAGGGAGCACAGATACGCAGTATTTT. It encodes CAWSVLGSTDTQYF.

This chain connects TRBV19 to TRBJ2-5; no reliable D call. This CDR3 comprises 11 residues. The germline V and J ends were trimmed by 6 bases and 5 bases, with 7 bases remaining between them. Germline V gives CDR1 LNHDA, CDR2 SQIVND (reference sequence). CDR3 nucleotide sequence: TGTGCCAGTAGACACGGGGAGACCCAGTACTTC. Its translation: CASRHGETQYF.